Listed here are 14 T cell receptor beta chains from one sample, sequenced in a study of T cells in lung cancer brain metastases. Assay: immunoSEQ multiplex PCR; the TCRdb copy retains only in-frame clones and omits some. The table records 4,000 to 5,500 clones, about 90% of them present only once. The sample taken for sequencing was tumor tissue from the primary lung tumor. These receptors were taken from a woman between 50 and 59 years old with non-small cell lung cancer.

The chain has TRBV6-1 and TRBJ2-1, with D unclear. CDR3 length: 15 amino acids. Germline CDR1 is MNHNS and CDR2 is SASEGT. V lost 2 bases and J 0 bases, leaving 8 bases between the germline ends. The DNA of the CDR3 is TGTGCCAGCAGTGAAAGCGCAGGCTCCTACAATGAGCAGTTCTTC. It codes for CASSESAGSYNEQFF.

This chain joins TRBV14 and TRBJ2-5; D remains ambiguous. The length of the CDR3 is 14 residues. Between the trimmed V and J ends, which lost 4 bases and 3 bases, there was a span of 12 bases. Germline V CDR1 and CDR2: SGHDN, FVKESK. The CDR3 sequence: CASSRTLAKETQYF. The CDR3 bases are TGTGCCAGCAGCCGCACTCTGGCCAAAGAGACCCAGTACTTC.

V is TRBV5-1 and J is TRBJ2-7; no definite D call. The CDR3 contains 14 residues. Between the trimmed V and J ends, which lost 4 bases and 6 bases, there was a span of 17 bases. Per the germline V gene, CDR1 is SGHRS and CDR2 is YFSETQ. The CDR3 reads CASSPLPGIGEQYV. As DNA, the CDR3 is TGCGCCAGCAGCCCTTTACCAGGTATTGGCGAGCAGTACGTC.

The CDR3 spells CSVGRGGTQYF. Written as DNA, the CDR3 is TGCAGCGTTGGGAGGGGTGGGACCCAGTACTTC. The chain has TRBV29-1 and TRBJ2-5; TRBD2 is a possible D gene (6 bases). Trimming removed 4 bases from V and 7 bases from J, with 10 bases in between. CDR3 length equals 11 residues. The germline V gene has CDR1 SQVTM and CDR2 ANQGSEA.

CDR3 sequence reads: CASSNPKSSTYNEQFF. CDR3 DNA: TGTGCCAGTAGTAATCCCAAGAGTTCAACCTACAATGAGCAGTTCTTC. V is TRBV19 and J is TRBJ2-1; no clear D. CDR1 is LNHDA, CDR2 SQIVND, per germline (reference sequence). The CDR3 sequence is 16 residues long. V was shortened by 4 bases and J by 2 bases, with 15 bases between the two germline ends. The full variable domain, with the rest looked up from reference TRBV19 and TRBJ2-1, is DGGITQSPKYLFRKEGQNVTLSCEQNLNHDAMYWYRQDPGQGLRLIYYSQIVNDFQKGDIAEGYSVSREKKESFPLTVTSAQKNPTAFYLCASSNPKSSTYNEQFFGPGTRLTVL.

The J gene is TRBJ2-7, the V gene TRBV7-2; D is unclear. The V gene lost 6 bases and the J gene lost 3 bases, with 9 bases spanning the gap. The CDR3 extends over 12 amino acids. The germline CDR1 and CDR2 sequences are SGHTA and FQGNSA. CDR3 region: CASSFTGYEQYV. The CDR3 DNA is TGTGCCAGCAGTTTTACGGGCTACGAGCAGTACGTC.

A single count supports this clone. The genes are TRBV18 and TRBJ2-1; D not certain. The V end lost 3 bases, the J end lost 9 bases, and 12 bases lay between the germline ends. Germline V gene lookup returns CDR1 KGHSH and CDR2 LQKENI. The CDR3 runs to 13 residues. The CDR3 spells CASSPEVTIEQFF. The CDR3 nucleotides are TGTGCCAGCTCACCCGAGGTTACAATTGAGCAGTTCTTC.

The gene calls are TRBV5-5 and TRBJ1-2, with D hard to call. The CDR3 runs to 15 residues. Germline V CDR1 and CDR2: SGHKS, YYEKEE (reference sequence). V gave up 0 bases and J gave up 0 bases, with 9 bases separating them. The CDR3 is CASSLVEGANYGYTF. DNA for the CDR3: TGTGCCAGCAGCTTGGTCGAGGGAGCTAACTATGGCTACACCTTC.

This sequence joins TRBV18 and TRBJ1-1; no clear D. The CDR3 is 16 amino acids. Per the germline V gene, CDR1 is KGHSH and CDR2 is LQKENI. V lost 5 bases and J 1 base, leaving 17 bases between the germline ends. The DNA of the CDR3 is TGTGCCAGCTCATATTACCCCCCGGGATCGAACACTGAAGCTTTCTTT. This sequence encodes CASSYYPPGSNTEAFF.

This clone has a single count. The rearrangement uses TRBV2 and TRBJ2-3; D not certain. V was shortened by 4 bases and J by 2 bases, with 10 bases between the two germline ends. Germline values: CDR1 SNHLY, CDR2 FYNNEI. The CDR3 totals 14 residues. CDR3 bases: TGTGCCAGCAGTGTCCTTCCAGTCACAGATACGCAGTATTTT. It translates to CASSVLPVTDTQYF.

The chain links TRBV2 to TRBJ1-2, with 8 bases identical to TRBD1. Germline V CDR1 and CDR2: SNHLY, FYNNEI. J was trimmed by 4 bases and V by 6 bases; bases with no gene match: 7. CDR3 length: 14 amino acids. The DNA of the CDR3 is TGTGCCAGCAGGGACCCAGGGGGCGGCTATGGCTACACCTTC. Translation gives CASRDPGGGYGYTF.

As for this clone: At one end, the junction sequence differs from germline, possibly due to a read error. The chain joins TRBV18 to TRBJ2-1; 8 bases match TRBD2. The CDR3 totals 15 residues. Germline V gene data show CDR1 as KGHSH and CDR2 as LQKENI. CDR3 residues: CVSSTREDAYNEQFF. The DNA of the CDR3 is TGTGTCAGCTCAACGCGGGAGGACGCCTACAATGAGCAGTTCTTC.

In DNA form, the CDR3 reads TGTGCCAGCAGCCGCAGTATGCGGGTGAACTATGGCTACACCTTC. The encoded protein is CASSRSMRVNYGYTF. The chain employs TRBV7-9 and TRBJ1-2, with unresolved D. The CDR3 has 15 amino acids. Deletions cut 5 bases from V and 2 bases from J, with 15 bases between. CDR1 is SEHNR, CDR2 FQNEAQ, per germline (reference sequence). The full variable domain, completed using reference TRBV7-9 and TRBJ1-2, is DTGVSQNPRHKITKRGQNVTFRCDPISEHNRLYWYRQTLGQGPEFLTYFQNEAQLEKSRLLSDRFSAERPKGSFSTLEIQRTEQGDSAMYLCASSRSMRVNYGYTFGSGTRLTVV.

J is TRBJ1-3 and V is TRBV29-1; possible D gene TRBD1, 5 bases. Germline V gives CDR1 SQVTM, CDR2 ANQGSEA. V was shortened by 7 bases and J by 4 bases, with 23 bases between the two germline ends. The CDR3 length is 16 residues. CDR3: CSGDGGDHGRGNTIYF. The DNA of the CDR3 is TGCAGCGGCGATGGGGGAGATCATGGGAGGGGAAACACCATATATTTT. Based on the CDR3 plus reference TRBV29-1 and TRBJ1-3, the full variable domain is SAVISQKPSRDICQRGTSLTIQCQVDSQVTMMFWYRQQPGQSLTLIATANQGSEATYESGFVIDKFPISRPNLTFSTLTVSNMSPEDSSIYLCSGDGGDHGRGNTIYFGEGSWLTVV.